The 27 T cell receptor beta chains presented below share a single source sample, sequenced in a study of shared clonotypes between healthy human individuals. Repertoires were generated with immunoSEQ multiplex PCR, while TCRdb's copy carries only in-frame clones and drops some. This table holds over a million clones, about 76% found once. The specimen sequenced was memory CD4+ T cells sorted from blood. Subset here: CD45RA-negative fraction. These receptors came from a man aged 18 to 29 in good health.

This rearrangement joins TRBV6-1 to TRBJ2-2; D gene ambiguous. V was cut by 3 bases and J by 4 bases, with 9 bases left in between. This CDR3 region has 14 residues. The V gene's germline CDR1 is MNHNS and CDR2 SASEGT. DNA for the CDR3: TGTGCCAGCAGTGAGGTACTTTCCACCGGGGAGCTGTTTTTT. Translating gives CASSEVLSTGELFF.

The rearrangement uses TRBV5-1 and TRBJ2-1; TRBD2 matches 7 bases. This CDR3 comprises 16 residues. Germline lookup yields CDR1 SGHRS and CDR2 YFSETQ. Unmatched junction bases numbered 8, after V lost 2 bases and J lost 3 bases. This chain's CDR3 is CASSFWAGEGYNEQFF. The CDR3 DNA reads TGCGCCAGCAGCTTCTGGGCGGGAGAGGGCTACAATGAGCAGTTCTTC.

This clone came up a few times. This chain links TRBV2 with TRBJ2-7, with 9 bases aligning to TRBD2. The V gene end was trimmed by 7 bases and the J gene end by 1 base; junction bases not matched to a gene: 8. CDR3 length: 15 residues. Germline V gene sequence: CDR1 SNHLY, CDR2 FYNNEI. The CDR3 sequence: CASTLRAGGSYEQYF. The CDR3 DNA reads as TGTGCCAGCACCCTTAGAGCGGGGGGTTCCTACGAGCAGTACTTC.

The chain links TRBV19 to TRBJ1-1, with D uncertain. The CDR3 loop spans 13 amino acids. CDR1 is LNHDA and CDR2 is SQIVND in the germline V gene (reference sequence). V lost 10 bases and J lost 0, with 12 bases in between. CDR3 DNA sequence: TGTGCCACCACGTACGACCTGAACACTGAAGCTTTCTTT. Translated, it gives CATTYDLNTEAFF. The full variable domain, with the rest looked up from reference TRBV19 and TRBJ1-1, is DGGITQSPKYLFRKEGQNVTLSCEQNLNHDAMYWYRQDPGQGLRLIYYSQIVNDFQKGDIAEGYSVSREKKESFPLTVTSAQKNPTAFYLCATTYDLNTEAFFGQGTRLTVV.

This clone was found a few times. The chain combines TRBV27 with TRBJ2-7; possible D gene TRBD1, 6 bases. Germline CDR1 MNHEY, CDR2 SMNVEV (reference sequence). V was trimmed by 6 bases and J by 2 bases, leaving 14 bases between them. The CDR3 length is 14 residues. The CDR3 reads CASRKITGTYEQYF. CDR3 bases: TGTGCCAGCAGGAAGATCACAGGGACCTACGAGCAGTACTTC.

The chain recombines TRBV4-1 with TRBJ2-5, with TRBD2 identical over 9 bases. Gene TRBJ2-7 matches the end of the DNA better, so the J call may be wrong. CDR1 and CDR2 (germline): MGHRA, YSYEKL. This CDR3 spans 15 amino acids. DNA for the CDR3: TGCGCCAGCAGCCGACAAGCGGGGGGTACCTACGAGCAGTACTTC. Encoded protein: CASSRQAGGTYEQYF.

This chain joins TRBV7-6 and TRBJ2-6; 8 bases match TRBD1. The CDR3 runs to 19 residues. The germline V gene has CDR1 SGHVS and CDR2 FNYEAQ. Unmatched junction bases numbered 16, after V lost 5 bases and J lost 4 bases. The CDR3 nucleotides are TGTGCCAGCAGCAATCCACCGGGACAGGTTCGATCGGGGGCCAACGTCCTGACTTTC. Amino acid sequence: CASSNPPGQVRSGANVLTF.

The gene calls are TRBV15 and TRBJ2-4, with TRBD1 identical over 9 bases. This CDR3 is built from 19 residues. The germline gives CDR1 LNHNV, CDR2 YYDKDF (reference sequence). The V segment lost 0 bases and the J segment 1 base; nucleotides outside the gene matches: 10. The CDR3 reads CATSREMGQGMSAKNIQYF. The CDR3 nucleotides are TGTGCCACCAGCAGAGAGATGGGACAGGGCATGAGCGCCAAAAACATTCAGTACTTC.

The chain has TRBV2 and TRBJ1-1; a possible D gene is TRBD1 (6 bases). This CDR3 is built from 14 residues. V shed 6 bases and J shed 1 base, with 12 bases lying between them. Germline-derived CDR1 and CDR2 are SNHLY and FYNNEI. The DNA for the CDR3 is TGTGCCAGCAGCGTACAGGGTGGGAACACTGAAGCTTTCTTT. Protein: CASSVQGGNTEAFF.

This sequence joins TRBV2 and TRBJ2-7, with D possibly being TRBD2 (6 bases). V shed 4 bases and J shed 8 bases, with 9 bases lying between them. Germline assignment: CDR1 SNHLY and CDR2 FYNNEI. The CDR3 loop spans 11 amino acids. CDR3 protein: CASSAGGQQYF. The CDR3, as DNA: TGTGCCAGCAGTGCCGGGGGTCAGCAGTACTTC.

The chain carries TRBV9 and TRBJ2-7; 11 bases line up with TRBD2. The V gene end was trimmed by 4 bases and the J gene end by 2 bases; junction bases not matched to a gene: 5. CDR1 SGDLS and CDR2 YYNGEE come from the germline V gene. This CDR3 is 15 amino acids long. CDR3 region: CASSPRLAGTYEQYF. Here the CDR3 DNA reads TGTGCCAGCAGCCCGAGACTAGCGGGGACCTACGAGCAGTACTTC. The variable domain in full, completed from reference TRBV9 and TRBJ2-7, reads DSGVTQTPKHLITATGQRVTLRCSPRSGDLSVYWYQQSLDQGLQFLIQYYNGEERAKGNILERFSAQQFPDLHSELNLSSLELGDSALYFCASSPRLAGTYEQYFGPGTRLTVT.

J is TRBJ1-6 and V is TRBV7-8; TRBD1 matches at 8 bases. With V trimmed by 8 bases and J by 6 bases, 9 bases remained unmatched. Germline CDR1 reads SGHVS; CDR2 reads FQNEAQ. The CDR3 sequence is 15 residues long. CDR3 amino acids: CASAGTGGANSPLHF. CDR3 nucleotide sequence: TGTGCCAGCGCGGGGACAGGCGGTGCTAATTCACCCCTCCACTTT.

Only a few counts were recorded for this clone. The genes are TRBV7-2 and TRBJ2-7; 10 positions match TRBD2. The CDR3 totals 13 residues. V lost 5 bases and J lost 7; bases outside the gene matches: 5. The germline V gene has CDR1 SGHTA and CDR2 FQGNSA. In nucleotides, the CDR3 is TGTGCCAGCAGCACCCTACTAGCGGGAGAGCAGTACTTC. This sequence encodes CASSTLLAGEQYF.

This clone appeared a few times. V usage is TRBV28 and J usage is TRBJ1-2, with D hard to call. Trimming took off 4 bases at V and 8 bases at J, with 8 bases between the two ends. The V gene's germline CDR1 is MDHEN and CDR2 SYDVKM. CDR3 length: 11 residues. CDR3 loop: CASSSIEGYTF. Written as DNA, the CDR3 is TGTGCCAGCAGTTCCATAGAAGGCTACACCTTC.

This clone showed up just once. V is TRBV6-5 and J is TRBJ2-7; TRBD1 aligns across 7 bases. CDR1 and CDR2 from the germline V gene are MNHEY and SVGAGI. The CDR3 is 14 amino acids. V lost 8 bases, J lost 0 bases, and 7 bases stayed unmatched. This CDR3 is CASFEHRGSYEQYF. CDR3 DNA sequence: TGTGCCAGCTTCGAACACAGGGGCTCCTACGAGCAGTACTTC.

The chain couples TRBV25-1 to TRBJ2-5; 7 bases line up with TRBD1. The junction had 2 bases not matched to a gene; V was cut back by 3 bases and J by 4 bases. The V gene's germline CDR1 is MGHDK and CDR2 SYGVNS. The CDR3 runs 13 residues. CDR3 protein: CASSDRGRETQYF. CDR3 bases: TGTGCCAGCAGTGATAGGGGGCGAGAGACCCAGTACTTC.

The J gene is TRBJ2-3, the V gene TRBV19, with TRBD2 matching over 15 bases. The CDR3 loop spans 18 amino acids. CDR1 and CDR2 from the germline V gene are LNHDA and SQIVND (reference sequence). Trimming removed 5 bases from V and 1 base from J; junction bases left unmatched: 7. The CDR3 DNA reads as TGTGCCAGTAGTGTCGGACTAGCGGGGGGGTCGGGCACAGATACGCAGTATTTT. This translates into CASSVGLAGGSGTDTQYF.

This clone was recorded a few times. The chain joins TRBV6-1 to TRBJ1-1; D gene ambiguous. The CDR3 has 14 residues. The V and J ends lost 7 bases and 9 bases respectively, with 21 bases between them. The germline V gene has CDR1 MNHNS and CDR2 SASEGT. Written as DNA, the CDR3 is TGTGCCAGCACCGCAAGGGAGGGCGGCCGGCAAGCTTTCTTT. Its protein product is CASTAREGGRQAFF.

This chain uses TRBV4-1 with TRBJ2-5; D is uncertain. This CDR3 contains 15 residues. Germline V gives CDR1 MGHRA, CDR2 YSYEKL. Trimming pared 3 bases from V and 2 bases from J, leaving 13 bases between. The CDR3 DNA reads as TGCGCCAGCAGCCACGGAGACGGCAAACAAGAGACCCAGTACTTC. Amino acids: CASSHGDGKQETQYF.

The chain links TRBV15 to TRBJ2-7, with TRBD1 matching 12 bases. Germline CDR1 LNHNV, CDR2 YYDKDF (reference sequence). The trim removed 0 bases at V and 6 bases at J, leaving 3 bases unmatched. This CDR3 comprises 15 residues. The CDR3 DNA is TGTGCCACCAGCAGAGAGGGGACAGGGGGCTTCGAGCAGTACTTC. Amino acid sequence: CATSREGTGGFEQYF.

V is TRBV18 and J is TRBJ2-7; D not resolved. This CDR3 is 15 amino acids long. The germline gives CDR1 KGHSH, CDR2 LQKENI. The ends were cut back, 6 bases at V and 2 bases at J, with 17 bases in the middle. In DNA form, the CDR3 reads TGTGCCAGCTCTATGCGCCTGACTCCCCCCTACGAGCAGTACTTC. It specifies CASSMRLTPPYEQYF.

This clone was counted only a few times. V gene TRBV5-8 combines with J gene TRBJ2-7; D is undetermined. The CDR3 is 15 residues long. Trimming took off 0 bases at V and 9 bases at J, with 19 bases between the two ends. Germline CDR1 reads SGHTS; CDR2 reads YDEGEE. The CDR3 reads CASSLVGSTLRGQYF. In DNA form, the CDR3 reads TGTGCCAGCAGCTTGGTTGGCAGCACCCTTCGCGGGCAGTACTTC.

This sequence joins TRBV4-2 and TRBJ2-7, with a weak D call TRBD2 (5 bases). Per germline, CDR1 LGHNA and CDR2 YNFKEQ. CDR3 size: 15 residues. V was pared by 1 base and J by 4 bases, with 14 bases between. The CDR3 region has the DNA TGTGCCAGCAGCCAAGCCTGGTCCTCGGGGTACGAGCAGTACTTC. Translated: CASSQAWSSGYEQYF.

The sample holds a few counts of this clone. CDR3 sequence reads: CASSEGLGPQHF. DNA for the CDR3: TGTGCCAGCAGTGAAGGGTTGGGGCCCCAGCATTTT. V is TRBV6-1 and J is TRBJ1-5; D is unresolved. The length of the CDR3 is 12 residues. Germline V lookup: CDR1 MNHNS, CDR2 SASEGT. Trimming stripped 1 base from V and 9 bases from J, with 7 bases between.

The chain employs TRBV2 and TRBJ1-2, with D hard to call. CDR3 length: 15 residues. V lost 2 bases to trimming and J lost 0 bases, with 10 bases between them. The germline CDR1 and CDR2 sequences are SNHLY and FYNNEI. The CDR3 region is CASSERTDTNYGYTF. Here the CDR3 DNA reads TGTGCCAGCAGTGAACGCACAGACACTAACTATGGCTACACCTTC.

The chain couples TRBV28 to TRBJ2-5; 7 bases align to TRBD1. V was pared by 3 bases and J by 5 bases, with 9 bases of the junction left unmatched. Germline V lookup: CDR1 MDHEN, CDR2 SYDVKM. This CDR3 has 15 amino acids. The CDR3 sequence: CASSFDQGVGETQYF. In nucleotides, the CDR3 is TGTGCCAGCAGTTTTGATCAGGGGGTAGGGGAGACCCAGTACTTC.

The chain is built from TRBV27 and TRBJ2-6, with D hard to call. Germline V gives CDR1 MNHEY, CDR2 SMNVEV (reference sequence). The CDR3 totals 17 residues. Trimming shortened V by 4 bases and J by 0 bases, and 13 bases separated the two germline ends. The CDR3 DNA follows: TGTGCCAGCAGTTATTCTGGACGGCTCTCTGGGGCCAACGTCCTGACTTTC. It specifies CASSYSGRLSGANVLTF.